Listed here are 17 T cell receptor beta chains from one sample, sequenced in a study of early T cells in non-severe SARS-CoV-2 infection. TCRdb reprocessed the 5' RACE reads via MiXCR and lists one record per CDR3 protein. The sample shows some 25,000 distinct CDR3 sequences, 5% to 7% of them seen only once. Specimen: whole blood. The receptors were gathered from an adult who was a healthcare worker with PCR-confirmed SARS-CoV-2 infection or an uninfected control (not recorded which).

There are a few counts of this clonotype. This chain joins TRBV28 and TRBJ2-7; the match to TRBD1 covers 7 bases. This CDR3 is built from 12 residues. V dropped 5 bases and J dropped 5; count of bases not matched to a gene: 3. Germline V gene sequence: CDR1 MDHEN, CDR2 SYDVKM. This CDR3 reads CASSIDRDEQYF. In DNA, the CDR3 is TGTGCCAGCAGTATTGACAGGGACGAGCAGTACTTC. The variable domain in full, with the rest retrieved from reference TRBV28 and TRBJ2-7, is DVKVTQSSRYLVKRTGEKVFLECVQDMDHENMFWYRQDPGLGLRLIYFSYDVKMKEKGDIPEGYSVSREKKERFSLILESASTNQTSMYLCASSIDRDEQYFGPGTRLTVT.

The V call is TRBV3-1, the J call TRBJ2-5, with D perhaps matching TRBD2 (6 bases). Germline loops: CDR1 LGHDT, CDR2 YNNKEL (reference sequence). The CDR3 runs 15 residues. V shed 8 bases and J shed 0 bases, with 16 bases lying between them. The CDR3 nucleotides read TGTGCCAGCGTACCTAGCGACCGGTACCAAGAGACCCAGTACTTC. Protein product: CASVPSDRYQETQYF.

This clonotype was counted ten times or more. The V and J genes are TRBV7-6 and TRBJ1-1; D is undetermined. Between the trimmed V and J ends, which lost 5 bases and 4 bases, there was a span of 17 bases. The CDR3 is 15 amino acids. CDR1 and CDR2 (germline): SGHVS, FNYEAQ. CDR3 amino acids: CASSPRAVGGTEAFF. The CDR3 DNA sequence: TGTGCCAGCAGCCCGAGAGCGGTGGGAGGCACTGAAGCTTTCTTT.

The chain combines TRBV11-2 with TRBJ1-2; D is ambiguous. This CDR3 has 15 residues. Germline V gene data show CDR1 as SGHAT and CDR2 as FQNNGV. The V gene lost 4 bases and the J gene lost 1 base, with 13 bases spanning the gap. The chain's CDR3 is CASSSNRHDNYGYTF. The DNA of the CDR3 is TGTGCCAGCAGCTCAAATCGACACGATAACTATGGCTACACCTTC.

There are many counts of this clonotype. The chain is built from TRBV6-2 or TRBV6-3 and TRBJ1-4; D ambiguous. The V gene's germline CDR1 is MNHEY and CDR2 SVGEGT. The CDR3 spans 15 residues. V was cut by 7 bases and J by 7 bases, with 19 bases left in between. Here the CDR3 DNA reads TGTGCCAGCATCGAGGCGGCTCCCAGCGGTGAAAAACTGTTTTTT. Translated, it gives CASIEAAPSGEKLFF.

This clonotype has more than one count but fewer than ten. The V call is TRBV15, the J call TRBJ2-1; D may be TRBD1 (6 bases). Per germline, CDR1 LNHNV and CDR2 YYDKDF (reference sequence). There are 20 residues in the CDR3. V lost 1 base and J 8 bases, leaving 30 bases between the germline ends. The CDR3 coding sequence is TGTGCCACCAGCAGAGGTTGGAAGGGAGCAGGGGAAGTTTTAAGTGATGAGCAGTTCTTC. Protein: CATSRGWKGAGEVLSDEQFF.

The sample holds many counts of this clonotype. The chain combines TRBV27 with TRBJ1-2; tentatively, D is TRBD1 (6 bases). This CDR3 is built from 15 residues. CDR1 and CDR2 from the germline V gene are MNHEY and SMNVEV (reference sequence). V lost 5 bases to trimming and J lost 4 bases, with 17 bases between them. The CDR3 coding sequence is TGTGCCAGCAGTCCGTACCCAGGGGTAGGCTATGGCTACACCTTC. Amino acids: CASSPYPGVGYGYTF.

This clonotype was observed many times. V usage is TRBV7-8 and J usage is TRBJ1-4; the D gene is possibly TRBD1 (5 bases). Germline CDR1 SGHVS, CDR2 FQNEAQ. Trimming took 0 bases from V and 15 from J, leaving 14 bases between them. CDR3 size: 13 residues. CDR3 region: CASSLAHEGRLFF. The CDR3 DNA sequence: TGTGCCAGCAGCTTAGCGCACGAGGGGCGATTGTTTTTT.

A few counts support this clonotype. The rearrangement joins TRBV3-1 to TRBJ2-6, with 14 bases lining up with TRBD2. This CDR3 has 20 amino acids. Looked up from germline, CDR1 is LGHDT and CDR2 is YNNKEL (reference sequence). V dropped 4 bases and J dropped 6; count of bases not matched to a gene: 14. The CDR3 reads CASSPKPPGLAGAEANVLTF. The CDR3 nucleotides are TGTGCCAGCAGCCCAAAACCTCCGGGACTAGCGGGGGCAGAGGCCAACGTCCTGACTTTC.

This chain joins TRBV10-3 and TRBJ2-2; 7 bases are a match to TRBD2. CDR1 is ENHRY, CDR2 SYGVKD, per germline. This CDR3 has 14 residues. Germline trimming cut 2 bases from V and 7 bases from J; bases unmatched to any gene: 4. This CDR3 is CAISEGTKIGELFF. The DNA for the CDR3 is TGTGCCATCAGTGAGGGGACTAAGATCGGGGAGCTGTTTTTT.

This clonotype was counted at least ten times. The CDR3 reads CASRSGEQETQYF. CDR3 nucleotides: TGCGCCAGCCGGTCAGGGGAACAAGAGACCCAGTACTTC. V is TRBV5-1 and J is TRBJ2-5; a weak D match, TRBD1 (6 bases). CDR1 SGHRS and CDR2 YFSETQ come from the germline V gene. CDR3 length: 13 residues. The V gene lost 7 bases and the J gene lost 2 bases, with 12 bases spanning the gap.

This clonotype turned up a few times. This chain joins TRBV2 and TRBJ2-7, with D unclear. Germline values: CDR1 SNHLY, CDR2 FYNNEI. This CDR3 has 14 amino acids. V gave up 2 bases and J gave up 6 bases, with 14 bases separating them. The CDR3 sequence is CASSESKELTEQYF. CDR3 bases: TGTGCCAGCAGTGAAAGTAAAGAACTCACCGAGCAGTACTTC.

The table lists this clonotype with many counts. CDR3 amino acids: CASRAATGELFF. The CDR3 nucleotides read TGTGCCAGCCGGGCTGCCACCGGGGAGCTGTTTTTT. This chain uses TRBV19 with TRBJ2-2; D is undetermined. Trimming removed 9 bases at V and 4 bases at J, with 9 bases between. The CDR3 contains 12 residues. Looked up from germline, CDR1 is LNHDA and CDR2 is SQIVND (reference sequence).

This clonotype was picked up many times. The chain couples TRBV20-1 to TRBJ2-7, with D tentatively TRBD1 or TRBD2 (5 bases each). The CDR3 consists of 13 residues. Deletions cut 5 bases from V and 2 bases from J, with 13 bases between. Germline CDR1 DFQATT, CDR2 SNEGSKA (reference sequence). CDR3 residues: CSAPRGGTYEQYF. The CDR3 DNA is TGCAGTGCTCCGAGGGGCGGAACCTACGAGCAGTACTTC.

This clonotype has a count of ten or more. V gene TRBV20-1 combines with J gene TRBJ2-7; D may match TRBD1 or TRBD2 (6 bases each). The CDR3 spans 14 residues. The ends were cut back, 4 bases at V and 6 bases at J, with 19 bases in the middle. Germline CDR1 is DFQATT and CDR2 is SNEGSKA (reference sequence). The CDR3, as DNA: TGCAGTGCTATAGAGGAGGGGGACCACGGCGAGCAGTACTTC. It encodes CSAIEEGDHGEQYF.

This clonotype was counted ten times or more. The V gene is TRBV28, the J gene TRBJ1-2; D is uncertain. The germline V and J ends were trimmed by 6 bases and 4 bases, with 12 bases remaining between them. Germline V gene data show CDR1 as MDHEN and CDR2 as SYDVKM. The CDR3 contains 13 residues. CDR3 sequence (DNA): TGTGCCAGCAGGAGGATCTTACCCTATGGCTACACCTTC. Its translation: CASRRILPYGYTF.

This clonotype has only a few counts. This chain joins TRBV12-3 or TRBV12-4 and TRBJ2-3, with D perhaps TRBD2 (5 bases). The CDR3 covers 13 residues. Between the trimmed V and J ends, which lost 5 bases and 3 bases, there was a span of 9 bases. The CDR3 protein is CASSAGGTDTQYF. The CDR3 coding sequence is TGTGCCAGCAGTGCCGGAGGAACAGATACGCAGTATTTT.